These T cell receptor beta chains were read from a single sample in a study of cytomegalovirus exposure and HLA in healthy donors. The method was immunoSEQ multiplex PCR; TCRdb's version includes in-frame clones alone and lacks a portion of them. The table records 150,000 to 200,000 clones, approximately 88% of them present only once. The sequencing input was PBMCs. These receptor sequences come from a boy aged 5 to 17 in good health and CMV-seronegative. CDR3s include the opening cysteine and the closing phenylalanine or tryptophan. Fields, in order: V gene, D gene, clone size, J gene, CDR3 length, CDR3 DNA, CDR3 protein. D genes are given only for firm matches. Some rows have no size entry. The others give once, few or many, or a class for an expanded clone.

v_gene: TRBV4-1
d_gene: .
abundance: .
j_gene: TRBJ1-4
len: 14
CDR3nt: TGCGCCAGCAGCCAAGACAGGGGTAATGAAAAACTGTTTTTT
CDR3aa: CASSQDRGNEKLFF

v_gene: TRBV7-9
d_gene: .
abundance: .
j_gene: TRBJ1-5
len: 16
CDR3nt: TGTGCCAGCAGCTTAGGGGGGCCGGGTAGCAATCAGCCCCAGCATTTT
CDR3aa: CASSLGGPGSNQPQHF

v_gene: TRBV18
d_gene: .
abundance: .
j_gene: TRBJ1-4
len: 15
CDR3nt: TGTGCCAGCTCCCCTTGGACACAACCTAATGAAAAACTGTTTTTT
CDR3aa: CASSPWTQPNEKLFF

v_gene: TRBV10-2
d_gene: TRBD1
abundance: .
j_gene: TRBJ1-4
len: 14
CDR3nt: TGCGCCAGCAGGAGACAGGGTGGGGAAGAAAAACTGTTTTTT
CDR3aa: CASRRQGGEEKLFF

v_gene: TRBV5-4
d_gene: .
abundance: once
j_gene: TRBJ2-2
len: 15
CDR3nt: TGTGCCAGCAGCTTGGACAGGGGGGGCACCGGGGAGCTGTTTTTT
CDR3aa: CASSLDRGGTGELFF

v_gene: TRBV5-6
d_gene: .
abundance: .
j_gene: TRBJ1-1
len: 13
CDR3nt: TGTGCCAGCAGCTTGGGGGGGGTGGCTGAAGCTTTCTTT
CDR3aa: CASSLGGVAEAFF

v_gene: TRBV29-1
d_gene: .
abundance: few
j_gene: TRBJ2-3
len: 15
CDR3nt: TGCAGCGTTGTGTCGACAGGGACTAGCACAGATACGCAGTATTTT
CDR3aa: CSVVSTGTSTDTQYF

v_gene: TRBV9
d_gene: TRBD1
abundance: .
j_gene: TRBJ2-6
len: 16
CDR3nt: TGTGCCAGCAGCGCTCAGGGGGCGCTTGGGGCCAACGTCCTGACTTTC
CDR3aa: CASSAQGALGANVLTF

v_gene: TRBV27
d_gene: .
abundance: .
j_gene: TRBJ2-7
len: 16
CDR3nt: TGTGCCAGCAGCCCGAAGGCACAGCCCAGCTCCTACGAGCAGTACTTC
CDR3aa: CASSPKAQPSSYEQYF

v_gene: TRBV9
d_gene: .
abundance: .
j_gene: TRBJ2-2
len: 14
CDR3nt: TGTGCCAGCAGCGGTCTTTGGAACACCGGGGAGCTGTTTTTT
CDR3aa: CASSGLWNTGELFF

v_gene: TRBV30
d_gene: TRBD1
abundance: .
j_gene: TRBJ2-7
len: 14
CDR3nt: TGTGCCTGGGACCCTACGGGACAGGGATGGAAGCAGTACTTC
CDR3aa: CAWDPTGQGWKQYF

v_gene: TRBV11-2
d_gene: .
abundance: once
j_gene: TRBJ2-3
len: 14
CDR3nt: TGTGCCAGCAGCAGGGGGAGTAGCACAGATACGCAGTATTTT
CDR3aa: CASSRGSSTDTQYF

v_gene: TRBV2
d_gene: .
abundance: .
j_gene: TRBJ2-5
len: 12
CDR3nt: TGTGCCAGCAGTGGGAGCAGAGAGACCCAGTACTTC
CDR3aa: CASSGSRETQYF

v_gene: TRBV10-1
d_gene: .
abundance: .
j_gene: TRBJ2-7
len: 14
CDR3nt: TGCGCCAGCAGCCGCGACACCGCTCTCTACGAGCAGTACTTC
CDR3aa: CASSRDTALYEQYF

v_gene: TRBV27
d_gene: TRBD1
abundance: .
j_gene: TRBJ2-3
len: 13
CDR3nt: TGTGCCAGCAGTTCAAGACAGGGGAATACGCAGTATTTT
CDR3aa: CASSSRQGNTQYF

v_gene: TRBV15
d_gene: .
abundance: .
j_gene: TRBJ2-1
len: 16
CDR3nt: TGTGCCACCAGCAGAGGCGTTCAGGGCGCCTACAATGAGCAGTTCTTC
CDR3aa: CATSRGVQGAYNEQFF

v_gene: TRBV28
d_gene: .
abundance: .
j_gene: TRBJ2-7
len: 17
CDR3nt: TGTGCCAGCAGTCATAATCCCTCATACAGGGTAACCTACGAGCAGTACTTC
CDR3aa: CASSHNPSYRVTYEQYF

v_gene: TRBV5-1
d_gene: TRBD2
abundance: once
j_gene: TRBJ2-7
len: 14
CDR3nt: TGCGCCAGCAGCCCGGCGGGAGGGCCCTACGAGCAGTACTTC
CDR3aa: CASSPAGGPYEQYF

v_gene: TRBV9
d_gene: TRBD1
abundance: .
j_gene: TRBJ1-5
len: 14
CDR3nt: TGTGCCAGCAGCGTAGGCAGGGGGAATCAGCCCCAGCATTTT
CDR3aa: CASSVGRGNQPQHF

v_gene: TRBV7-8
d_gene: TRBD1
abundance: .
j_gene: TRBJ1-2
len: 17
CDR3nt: TGTGCCAGCAGCCCTAGGACAGGGTTGGGTACTAACTATGGCTACACCTTC
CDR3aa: CASSPRTGLGTNYGYTF

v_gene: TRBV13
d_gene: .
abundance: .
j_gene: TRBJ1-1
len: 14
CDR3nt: TGTGCCAGCAGCTTAGCAGGCAGAGACACTGAAGCTTTCTTT
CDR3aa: CASSLAGRDTEAFF

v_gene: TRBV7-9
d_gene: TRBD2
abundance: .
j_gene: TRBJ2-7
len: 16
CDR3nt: TGTGCCAGCAGCTTAGGGCTAGCGGGAGACCCCTACGAGCAGTACTTC
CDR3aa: CASSLGLAGDPYEQYF

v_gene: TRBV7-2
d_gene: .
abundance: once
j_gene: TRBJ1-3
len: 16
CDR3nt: TGTGCCAGCAGATCACCCAGCGAGTCCTCTGGAAACACCATATATTTT
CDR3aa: CASRSPSESSGNTIYF

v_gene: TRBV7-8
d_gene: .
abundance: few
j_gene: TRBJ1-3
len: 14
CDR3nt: TGTGCCAGTGTCCGGGATAACTCTGGAAACACCATATATTTT
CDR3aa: CASVRDNSGNTIYF

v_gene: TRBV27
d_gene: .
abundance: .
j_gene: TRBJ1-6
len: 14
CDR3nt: TGTGCCAGCAGTTTATCCCCGGCCGGGATCACCCTCCACTTT
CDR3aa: CASSLSPAGITLHF

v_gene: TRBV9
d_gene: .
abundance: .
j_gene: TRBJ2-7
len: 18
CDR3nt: TGTGCCAGCAGCGTAGCTCGTCGTACTTTAAGACAGGCTTACGAGCAGTACTTC
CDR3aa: CASSVARRTLRQAYEQYF

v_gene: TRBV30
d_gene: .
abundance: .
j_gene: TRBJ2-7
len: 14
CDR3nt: TGTGCCTGGAGTGTCGTGCCAGGGGCCTACGAGCAGTACTTC
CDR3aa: CAWSVVPGAYEQYF

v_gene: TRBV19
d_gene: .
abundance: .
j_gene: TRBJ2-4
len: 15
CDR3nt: TGTGCCAGTACCCCCGGCGCAGGGTTGGGAAACATTCAGTACTTC
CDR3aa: CASTPGAGLGNIQYF

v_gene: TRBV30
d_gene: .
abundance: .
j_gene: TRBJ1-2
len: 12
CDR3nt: TGTGCCTTCACCCAGGGCCTCTATGGCTACACCTTC
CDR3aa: CAFTQGLYGYTF

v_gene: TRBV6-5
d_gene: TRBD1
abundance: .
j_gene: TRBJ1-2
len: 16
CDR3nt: TGTGCCAGCAGTTACTCCGGGGTCACAGGGGACTATGGCTACACCTTC
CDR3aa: CASSYSGVTGDYGYTF

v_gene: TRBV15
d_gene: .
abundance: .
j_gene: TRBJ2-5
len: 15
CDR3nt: TGTGCCACCAGCATTGAGAGACGGGGGTTCGGGACCCAGTACTTC
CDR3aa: CATSIERRGFGTQYF

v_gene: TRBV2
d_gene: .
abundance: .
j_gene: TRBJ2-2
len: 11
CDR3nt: TGTGCCAGCAAGGGGGTCGGGGAGCTGTTTTTT
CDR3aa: CASKGVGELFF

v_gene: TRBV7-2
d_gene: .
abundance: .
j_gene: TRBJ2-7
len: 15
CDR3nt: TGTGCCAGCAGCTTATCTGGGCAGGCTTCCTACGAGCAGTACTTC
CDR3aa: CASSLSGQASYEQYF

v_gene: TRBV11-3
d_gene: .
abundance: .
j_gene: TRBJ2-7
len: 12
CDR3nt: TGTGCCAGGAGACAGGTAACCTACGAGCAGTACTTC
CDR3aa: CARRQVTYEQYF

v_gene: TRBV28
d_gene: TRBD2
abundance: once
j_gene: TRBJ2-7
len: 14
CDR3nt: TGTGCCAGCAGTTTGAGCGGGAGGGGCTACGAGCAGTACTTC
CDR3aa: CASSLSGRGYEQYF

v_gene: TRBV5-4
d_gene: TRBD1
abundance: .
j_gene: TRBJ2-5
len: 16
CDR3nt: TGTGCCAGCAGCAGACGAGGGACAGAGACCCAAGAGACCCAGTACTTC
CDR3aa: CASSRRGTETQETQYF